This entry lists 26 T cell receptor beta chains sequenced from one sample in a study of blood T cell repertoires in COVID-19. Here immunoSEQ multiplex PCR was the method, and the copy in TCRdb shows in-frame clones only, minus some. The sample has more than 200,000 clones, 75% to 90% seen once; the top ten hold 3.5% to 5%. Sequencing was carried out using PBMCs or T cells enriched from blood (not recorded which). The source of these receptors is a woman in her thirties who had recovered from COVID-19.

This clone was seen once. The rearrangement links TRBV28 to TRBJ2-3, with D maybe TRBD2 (6 bases). Per germline, CDR1 MDHEN and CDR2 SYDVKM. V was cut by 5 bases and J by 3 bases, with 12 bases left in between. CDR3 length: 14 amino acids. The CDR3 here is CASSKSGVTDTQYF. CDR3 sequence (DNA): TGTGCCAGCAGTAAATCGGGAGTAACAGATACGCAGTATTTT.

The rearrangement joins TRBV19 to TRBJ2-3, with D unresolved. This CDR3 is 16 amino acids long. The germline gives CDR1 LNHDA, CDR2 SQIVND (reference sequence). V gave up 0 bases and J gave up 6 bases, with 16 bases separating them. The CDR3 nucleotides are TGTGCCAGTAGTATAGATGGGTCGGCCGCCGGGGATACGCAGTATTTT. Translated, it gives CASSIDGSAAGDTQYF.

The gene calls are TRBV24-1 and TRBJ2-3; 11 positions match TRBD1. V lost 2 bases to trimming and J lost 5 bases; unmatched junction nucleotides: 8. The CDR3 is 17 amino acids. Germline CDR1 and CDR2: KGHDR and SFDVKD. The CDR3 sequence is CATSDSFRTGGIDTQYF. CDR3 nucleotides: TGTGCCACCAGTGATTCATTCAGGACAGGGGGCATAGATACGCAGTATTTT.

The V gene is TRBV30, the J gene TRBJ1-2, with a weak D call TRBD1 (6 bases). The CDR3 is made up of 14 amino acids. The germline V gene encodes CDR1 GTSNPN and CDR2 SVGIG (reference sequence). V dropped 7 bases and J dropped 4 bases, with 19 bases sitting between them. The CDR3 region has the DNA TGTGCCTCCCCGAGGGGGGGCACGGGCTATGGCTACACCTTC. Encoded protein: CASPRGGTGYGYTF.

J is TRBJ1-5 and V is TRBV5-6; TRBD1 aligns across 8 bases. The J segment lost 5 bases and the V segment lost 4 bases, leaving 8 bases of the junction unmatched. The CDR3 spans 15 residues. Germline lookup yields CDR1 SGHDT and CDR2 YYEEEE. The CDR3 bases are TGTGCCAGCAGCCCACGGGCAGGGGGCCATCAGCCCCAGCATTTT. This sequence encodes CASSPRAGGHQPQHF. The full variable domain, completed using reference TRBV5-6 and TRBJ1-5, is DAGVTQSPTHLIKTRGQQVTLRCSPKSGHDTVSWYQQALGQGPQFIFQYYEEEERQRGNFPDRFSGHQFPNYSSELNVNALLLGDSALYLCASSPRAGGHQPQHFGDGTRLSIL.

The genes are TRBV30 and TRBJ1-5, with D possibly matching TRBD1 (6 bases). Germline CDR1 is GTSNPN and CDR2 is SVGIG (reference sequence). Trimming stripped 3 bases from V and 7 bases from J, with 16 bases between. This CDR3 is built from 14 residues. CDR3 nucleotides: TGTGCCTGGAGGGGAGGGGGAGTGGGACAGCCCCAGCATTTT. Protein product: CAWRGGGVGQPQHF.

This clone has just one count. The rearrangement links TRBV19 to TRBJ2-3, with no clear D. Trimming removed 3 bases at V and 4 bases at J, with 11 bases between. The germline gives CDR1 LNHDA, CDR2 SQIVND (reference sequence). The CDR3 spans 14 residues. The CDR3 bases are TGTGCCAGTAGTATGAGTGCCTCATCAGATACGCAGTATTTT. Protein product: CASSMSASSDTQYF.

The J gene is TRBJ1-5, the V gene TRBV29-1; no definite D call. Trimming shortened V by 5 bases and J by 3 bases, and 11 bases separated the two germline ends. Germline CDR1 SQVTM, CDR2 ANQGSEA. The CDR3 consists of 13 residues. In DNA, the CDR3 is TGCAGCGTTCGAACAGACTACAATCAGCCCCAGCATTTT. Protein sequence: CSVRTDYNQPQHF.

V usage is TRBV7-2 and J usage is TRBJ1-1; 7 bases match TRBD1. Per germline, CDR1 SGHTA and CDR2 FQGNSA. The CDR3 is 16 residues long. After removal of 4 bases from V and 6 bases from J, the junction contained 14 bases not matched to a gene. CDR3: CASSSRQGNAPPEAFF. In DNA form, the CDR3 reads TGTGCCAGCAGCTCGCGACAGGGAAACGCTCCCCCTGAAGCTTTCTTT. The complete variable domain, with remaining parts taken from reference TRBV7-2 and TRBJ1-1, reads GAGVSQSPSNKVTEKGKDVELRCDPISGHTALYWYRQSLGQGLEFLIYFQGNSAPDKSGLPSDRFSAERTGGSVSTLTIQRTQQEDSAVYLCASSSRQGNAPPEAFFGQGTRLTVV.

This chain links TRBV14 with TRBJ1-1, with D unclear. This CDR3 comprises 13 residues. The germline V gene encodes CDR1 SGHDN and CDR2 FVKESK. The V end lost 5 bases, the J end lost 3 bases, and 10 bases lay between the germline ends. CDR3 sequence reads: CASSSQLDTEAFF. The CDR3 DNA reads as TGTGCCAGCAGCTCCCAGTTGGACACTGAAGCTTTCTTT.

V usage is TRBV4-3 and J usage is TRBJ1-1; tentative D call: TRBD1 (5 bases). Between the trimmed V and J ends, which lost 0 bases and 1 base, there was a span of 21 bases. The CDR3 contains 19 residues. Germline CDR1 and CDR2: LGHNA and YSLEER. The CDR3 DNA sequence: TGCGCCAGCAGCCAAGACGTTCCCGGATTAGGCAGGGCGAACACTGAAGCTTTCTTT. Its translation is CASSQDVPGLGRANTEAFF.

V and J are TRBV7-2 and TRBJ1-2, with no clear D. Germline lookup yields CDR1 SGHTA and CDR2 FQGNSA. The CDR3 consists of 13 residues. Trimming left V 1 base short and J 2 bases short, with 5 bases between. The CDR3 coding sequence is TGTGCCAGCAGCTTAGAACGGAACTATGGCTACACCTTC. It codes for CASSLERNYGYTF.

J is TRBJ1-1 and V is TRBV5-1; a weak D match, TRBD1 (5 bases). Trimming pared 2 bases from V and 4 bases from J, leaving 12 bases between. In germline, CDR1 is SGHRS, CDR2 YFSETQ. This CDR3 has 14 residues. The CDR3 here is CASSLGEWSTEAFF. The CDR3 coding sequence is TGCGCCAGCAGCTTAGGGGAATGGAGCACTGAAGCTTTCTTT.

The chain links TRBV2 to TRBJ2-1, with D possibly matching TRBD2 (6 bases). The CDR3 totals 14 residues. Germline V gene data show CDR1 as SNHLY and CDR2 as FYNNEI. V was shortened by 2 bases and J by 8 bases, with 13 bases between the two germline ends. The CDR3 reads CASSESGTLHEQFF. The CDR3 nucleotides read TGTGCCAGCAGTGAATCCGGGACTCTGCATGAGCAGTTCTTC.

The chain has TRBV19 and TRBJ2-7; TRBD2 is a possible D gene (7 bases). The V end was cut by 1 base, the J end by 6 bases, with 31 bases between. The CDR3 has 20 residues. Germline CDR1 is LNHDA and CDR2 is SQIVND (reference sequence). The chain's CDR3 is CASSIVEGGPLSAALSEQYF. The CDR3, as DNA: TGTGCCAGTAGTATAGTTGAGGGGGGGCCACTGTCCGCAGCCCTTAGCGAGCAGTACTTC.

The chain couples TRBV5-6 to TRBJ2-4; 10 bases agree with TRBD1. The CDR3 totals 15 residues. The germline V gene has CDR1 SGHDT and CDR2 YYEEEE. With 3 bases clipped from V and 7 bases from J, the junction kept 7 bases outside the gene matches. Here the CDR3 reads CASSSMTGGMNIQYF. As DNA, the CDR3 is TGTGCCAGCAGCTCCATGACAGGGGGCATGAACATTCAGTACTTC. The variable domain in full, with the rest retrieved from reference TRBV5-6 and TRBJ2-4, is DAGVTQSPTHLIKTRGQQVTLRCSPKSGHDTVSWYQQALGQGPQFIFQYYEEEERQRGNFPDRFSGHQFPNYSSELNVNALLLGDSALYLCASSSMTGGMNIQYFGAGTRLSVL.

This clone has only one observation. The rearrangement links TRBV30 to TRBJ1-2, with D tentatively TRBD1 (6 bases). This CDR3 spans 15 amino acids. V was cut by 2 bases and J by 0 bases, with 13 bases left in between. Germline V gives CDR1 GTSNPN, CDR2 SVGIG (reference sequence). The CDR3 loop reads CAWSTLRQANYGYTF. CDR3 nucleotide sequence: TGTGCCTGGAGTACCTTGAGACAGGCTAACTATGGCTACACCTTC.

This chain uses TRBV7-2 with TRBJ2-7; D call uncertain. Per the germline V gene, CDR1 is SGHTA and CDR2 is FQGNSA. V lost 10 bases and J lost 2, with 12 bases in between. The CDR3 extends over 12 amino acids. The CDR3 bases are TGTGCCATCGGTGACTCTGCCTACGAGCAGTACTTC. It specifies CAIGDSAYEQYF.

This clone was recorded once. The chain combines TRBV3-1 (or the pseudogene TRBV3-2) with TRBJ2-1, with 10 nucleotides matching TRBD2. The V gene end was trimmed by 2 bases and the J gene end by 3 bases; junction bases not matched to a gene: 19. Germline V gene lookup returns CDR1 LGHDT and CDR2 YNNKEL (reference sequence). The CDR3 sequence is 21 residues long. CDR3 in DNA: TGTGCCAGCAGCCAAATACGATGGACTAGCGGACCCCGACTCATCTACAATGAGCAGTTCTTC. Residues: CASSQIRWTSGPRLIYNEQFF.

This chain links TRBV4-1 with TRBJ1-5; D is unresolved. Germline V CDR1 and CDR2: MGHRA, YSYEKL. With 1 base removed from V and 4 bases from J, the gap between germline ends came to 5 bases. The CDR3 sequence is 13 residues long. The CDR3 loop reads CASSQGGNQPQHF. The CDR3 nucleotides are TGCGCCAGCAGCCAAGGAGGGAATCAGCCCCAGCATTTT.

The chain uses TRBV4-3 and TRBJ1-5, with D perhaps TRBD1 (5 bases). V was cut by 1 base and J by 7 bases, with 14 bases left in between. Germline V gene data show CDR1 as LGHNA and CDR2 as YSLEER. CDR3 size: 15 residues. This CDR3 reads CASSQGGGGEQPQHF. DNA for the CDR3: TGCGCCAGCAGCCAAGGGGGTGGGGGGGAACAGCCCCAGCATTTT.

This chain connects TRBV19 to TRBJ2-1, with TRBD2 matching 11 bases. CDR1 is LNHDA and CDR2 is SQIVND in the germline V gene (reference sequence). With V trimmed by 9 bases and J by 3 bases, 7 bases remained unmatched. This CDR3 has 15 amino acids. DNA of the CDR3: TGTGCCAGCACCAGGGGGACTAGCGGCTACAATGAGCAGTTCTTC. It yields the protein CASTRGTSGYNEQFF.

The rearrangement links TRBV28 to TRBJ1-6; 8 bases fit TRBD1. The length of the CDR3 is 16 residues. The germline V gene encodes CDR1 MDHEN and CDR2 SYDVKM. With V trimmed by 6 bases and J by 9 bases, 13 bases remained unmatched. The CDR3 is CASSPTDRGGGSPLHF. The DNA for the CDR3 is TGTGCCAGCAGCCCTACAGACAGGGGCGGGGGTTCACCCCTCCACTTT.

This chain joins TRBV3-1 (or the pseudogene TRBV3-2) and TRBJ1-1, with no clear D. The CDR3 is 13 residues long. The ends were cut back, 0 bases at V and 10 bases at J, with 12 bases in the middle. The V gene's germline CDR1 is LGHDT and CDR2 YNNKEL (reference sequence). The DNA for the CDR3 is TGTGCCAGCAGCCAAGATCAACGGGAAAGAGCTTTCTTT. It yields the protein CASSQDQRERAFF.

V is TRBV9 and J is TRBJ2-7, with 10 bases lining up with TRBD2. This CDR3 contains 15 residues. With 0 bases clipped from V and 6 bases from J, the junction kept 6 bases outside the gene matches. Germline values: CDR1 SGDLS, CDR2 YYNGEE. The CDR3 DNA follows: TGTGCCAGCAGCGTAGATGGTAGCGGGAGGCGCGAGCAGTACTTC. This gives the protein CASSVDGSGRREQYF.

This clone was detected only a few times. This chain uses TRBV27 with TRBJ1-3; D unclear. The CDR3 is made up of 14 amino acids. V was trimmed by 7 bases and J by 0 bases, leaving 10 bases between them. Germline V gene sequence: CDR1 MNHEY, CDR2 SMNVEV (reference sequence). The CDR3 region is CASKTVSSGNTIYF. CDR3 DNA sequence: TGTGCCAGCAAGACTGTAAGCTCTGGAAACACCATATATTTT.